Below, 13 T cell receptor beta chains from the same sample are listed, as sequenced in a study of T-cell memory formation after mild COVID-19. TCRdb re-analysed the 5' RACE reads in MiXCR, keeping a single row per CDR3 protein. Altogether about 340,000 distinct CDR3 sequences are present, more than 15% being singletons, with the ten largest covering approximately 20%. Specimen: PBMCs or a T cell subset sorted from them (not recorded which). These TCRs come from a man aged 18 to 35 who had mild COVID-19 (a few samples of this study predate the infection). Cell type and time point are not known.

This rearrangement joins TRBV5-1 to TRBJ1-2; 8 bases line up with TRBD1. Germline lookup yields CDR1 SGHRS and CDR2 YFSETQ. This CDR3 has 16 amino acids. Trimming took 0 bases from V and 8 from J; bases not matched to a gene: 12. CDR3 loop: CASSLGPDRGRRGYTF. The CDR3 coding sequence is TGCGCCAGCAGCTTGGGCCCCGACAGGGGTCGGAGAGGCTACACCTTC.

The genes are TRBV7-6 and TRBJ1-1; TRBD1 might be the D (6 bases). Looked up from germline, CDR1 is SGHVS and CDR2 is FNYEAQ. Trimming removed 2 bases at V and 0 bases at J, with 13 bases between. The CDR3 is 16 residues long. This chain's CDR3 is CASSLPPGHMNTEAFF. CDR3 coding DNA: TGTGCCAGCAGCTTACCCCCGGGACACATGAACACTGAAGCTTTCTTT.

This clonotype was recorded many times. The chain links TRBV5-1 to TRBJ2-5; 9 bases fit TRBD1. Germline V gives CDR1 SGHRS, CDR2 YFSETQ. The CDR3 runs 15 residues. V lost 4 bases, J lost 5 bases, and 9 bases stayed unmatched. This CDR3 reads CASSPLTGGLETQYF. CDR3 nucleotides: TGCGCCAGCAGCCCCCTGACAGGGGGGTTGGAGACCCAGTACTTC. The entire variable domain, with the rest obtained from reference TRBV5-1 and TRBJ2-5, is as follows: KAGVTQTPRYLIKTRGQQVTLSCSPISGHRSVSWYQQTPGQGLQFLFEYFSETQRNKGNFPGRFSGRQFSNSRSEMNVSTLELGDSALYLCASSPLTGGLETQYFGPGTRLLVL.

In its sample, this clonotype is medium-sized. The J gene is TRBJ2-2, the V gene TRBV7-9; D remains ambiguous. V lost 11 bases and J 3 bases, leaving 7 bases between the germline ends. The CDR3 is made up of 11 amino acids. Germline V gene sequence: CDR1 SEHNR, CDR2 FQNEAQ (reference sequence). CDR3 loop: CALRDTGELFF. CDR3 coding DNA: TGTGCCCTTCGGGACACCGGGGAGCTGTTTTTT.

This clonotype has a handful of counts. The chain carries TRBV5-1 and TRBJ1-1; 7 bases match TRBD1. The germline V gene encodes CDR1 SGHRS and CDR2 YFSETQ. The ends lost 3 bases at V and 1 base at J; junction bases unmatched: 3. CDR3 length equals 14 residues. CDR3 sequence reads: CASSWGDRNTEAFF. The CDR3 DNA reads as TGCGCCAGCAGCTGGGGGGACAGGAACACTGAAGCTTTCTTT.

This clonotype was detected only a few times. The chain has TRBV11-2 and TRBJ2-3; D gene uncertain. The CDR3 contains 14 residues. The germline V gene has CDR1 SGHAT and CDR2 FQNNGV. V gave up 0 bases and J gave up 0 bases, with 4 bases separating them. The CDR3 DNA reads as TGTGCCAGCAGCTTAGACAGAAGCACAGATACGCAGTATTTT. Residues: CASSLDRSTDTQYF.

This clonotype was seen ten or more times. The chain couples TRBV5-1 to TRBJ2-7; 10 positions match TRBD1. Germline V lookup: CDR1 SGHRS, CDR2 YFSETQ. V lost 8 bases to trimming and J lost 6 bases; unmatched junction nucleotides: 11. CDR3 length equals 14 residues. The CDR3 DNA reads TGCGCCAGTTCGGACAGGGGGGGATCGGGCGAGCAGTACTTC. Translation: CASSDRGGSGEQYF. The complete variable domain, with remaining parts taken from reference TRBV5-1 and TRBJ2-7, reads KAGVTQTPRYLIKTRGQQVTLSCSPISGHRSVSWYQQTPGQGLQFLFEYFSETQRNKGNFPGRFSGRQFSNSRSEMNVSTLELGDSALYLCASSDRGGSGEQYFGPGTRLTVT.

This clonotype was observed a few times. The V gene is TRBV6-2 or TRBV6-3, the J gene TRBJ2-3, with 9 positions matching TRBD2. V was clipped by 6 bases and J by 7 bases; unmatched bases: 17. Germline V gives CDR1 MNHEY, CDR2 SVGEGT. The CDR3 spans 17 residues. The CDR3 sequence is CASSHDWPSGELNTQYF. CDR3 DNA sequence: TGTGCCAGCAGCCATGACTGGCCTAGCGGGGAATTGAATACGCAGTATTTT.

The rearrangement joins TRBV11-2 to TRBJ1-1; D call uncertain. The CDR3 extends over 14 amino acids. Trimming stripped 4 bases from V and 3 bases from J, with 12 bases between. In germline, CDR1 is SGHAT, CDR2 FQNNGV. CDR3 nucleotide sequence: TGTGCCAGCAGCTCGGAGACATATTACACTGAAGCTTTCTTT. Its protein product is CASSSETYYTEAFF.

This clonotype appeared a few times. The genes are TRBV14 and TRBJ2-2; D not resolved. The germline V gene encodes CDR1 SGHDN and CDR2 FVKESK. This CDR3 comprises 16 residues. V lost 4 bases to trimming and J lost 2 bases, with 14 bases between them. This CDR3 is CASSLRRRSNTGELFF. CDR3 nucleotide sequence: TGTGCCAGCAGCCTTAGACGGAGATCAAACACCGGGGAGCTGTTTTTT.

The chain employs TRBV30 and TRBJ1-1; TRBD1 aligns across 7 bases. The CDR3 runs 15 residues. CDR1 and CDR2 from the germline V gene are GTSNPN and SVGIG (reference sequence). The J segment lost 4 bases and the V segment lost 3 bases, leaving 11 bases of the junction unmatched. The CDR3 sequence is CAWSAWAGGPTEAFF. The CDR3 DNA follows: TGTGCCTGGAGCGCCTGGGCAGGGGGTCCCACTGAAGCTTTCTTT.

This clonotype was seen repeatedly, ten times or more. The chain combines TRBV10-3 with TRBJ2-7; TRBD1 is a possible D gene (5 bases). Germline V gene lookup returns CDR1 ENHRY and CDR2 SYGVKD. The V gene lost 4 bases and the J gene lost 1 base, with 11 bases spanning the gap. The CDR3 sequence is 14 residues long. The CDR3 is CAISAVDSSYEQYV. CDR3 DNA sequence: TGTGCCATCAGTGCGGTCGACAGTTCCTACGAGCAGTACGTC.

This clonotype was picked up a small number of times. The chain is built from TRBV7-9 and TRBJ2-1; 9 bases map to TRBD2. V lost 10 bases and J lost 6; bases outside the gene matches: 13. This CDR3 is 15 amino acids long. Looked up from germline, CDR1 is SEHNR and CDR2 is FQNEAQ (reference sequence). This CDR3 reads CATQPAGGPFNEQFF. The CDR3 DNA reads TGTGCCACCCAACCCGCGGGGGGGCCATTCAATGAGCAGTTCTTC.